A selection of T cell receptor beta chains follows, all from one sample in a study of identical twins. TCRdb passed the 5' RACE reads through MiXCR, listing each CDR3 protein once. The sample lists just over 450,000 distinct CDR3 sequences; around 14% were seen once. This sample also appeared in a second study, on yellow fever vaccine responses in identical twins.

Sample: CD4+ T cells sorted from blood. The receptors here all came from a woman aged 18-29 years in good health. Both conserved end residues are part of each CDR3. D genes are given only for firm matches. For some rows the clone size is stated as once, few or many, or as a class when expanded; others skip it.

v_call: TRBV2
clone_size: few
d_call: -
j_call: TRBJ2-7
cdr3_aa: CASTAAGPYEQYF
cdr3_nt: TGTGCCAGCACCGCGGCCGGACCCTACGAGCAGTACTTC

v_call: TRBV3-1
clone_size: few
d_call: -
j_call: TRBJ2-3
cdr3_aa: CASTGQGGTDTQYF
cdr3_nt: TGTGCCAGTACCGGGCAGGGTGGTACAGATACGCAGTATTTT

v_call: TRBV5-6
clone_size: few
d_call: -
j_call: TRBJ1-1
cdr3_aa: CASSLLEHNTEAFF
cdr3_nt: TGTGCCAGCAGCTTGCTCGAACATAACACTGAAGCTTTCTTT

v_call: TRBV20-1
clone_size: -
d_call: -
j_call: TRBJ2-2
cdr3_aa: CSARTMKFKGGELFF
cdr3_nt: TGCAGTGCTAGAACGATGAAATTCAAGGGGGGGGAGCTGTTTTTT

v_call: TRBV7-2
clone_size: few
d_call: -
j_call: TRBJ2-6
cdr3_aa: CASSITSGANVLTF
cdr3_nt: TGTGCCAGCAGCATTACGTCCGGGGCCAACGTCCTGACTTTC

v_call: TRBV5-1
clone_size: few
d_call: -
j_call: TRBJ2-7
cdr3_aa: CASSLEGGIVGEQYF
cdr3_nt: TGCGCCAGCAGCTTGGAGGGGGGTATAGTTGGCGAGCAGTACTTC

v_call: TRBV27
clone_size: few
d_call: -
j_call: TRBJ2-1
cdr3_aa: CASSLVAALVSYNEQFF
cdr3_nt: TGTGCCAGCAGTTTGGTTGCGGCACTGGTTTCCTACAATGAGCAGTTCTTC

v_call: TRBV6-2/TRBV6-3
clone_size: few
d_call: TRBD2
j_call: TRBJ2-7
cdr3_aa: CASRTLPPGTGTSGDSYEQYF
cdr3_nt: TGTGCCAGCCGCACTCTACCCCCCGGGACAGGGACTAGCGGGGACTCCTACGAGCAGTACTTC

v_call: TRBV11-1
clone_size: few
d_call: TRBD1
j_call: TRBJ2-7
cdr3_aa: CASSGTGGLSSGSREQYF
cdr3_nt: TGTGCCAGCAGCGGGACAGGGGGATTGTCTAGCGGTTCGAGAGAGCAGTACTTC

v_call: TRBV28
clone_size: -
d_call: TRBD1
j_call: TRBJ2-7
cdr3_aa: CASSLAGTGGREQYF
cdr3_nt: TGTGCCAGCAGTTTGGCCGGGACAGGGGGTCGGGAGCAGTACTTC

v_call: TRBV2
clone_size: few
d_call: TRBD1
j_call: TRBJ1-5
cdr3_aa: CASTRRDRNQPQHF
cdr3_nt: TGTGCCAGCACCCGCCGGGACAGGAATCAGCCCCAGCATTTT

v_call: TRBV12-5
clone_size: -
d_call: -
j_call: TRBJ1-4
cdr3_aa: CASGLSPPHRGRREKLFF
cdr3_nt: TGTGCTAGTGGTTTGTCCCCCCCACACCGGGGCCGGAGGGAAAAACTGTTTTTT

v_call: TRBV20-1
clone_size: few
d_call: -
j_call: TRBJ2-3
cdr3_aa: CSARRLVTDTQYF
cdr3_nt: TGCAGTGCTAGGAGACTAGTAACAGATACGCAGTATTTT

v_call: TRBV12-3/TRBV12-4
clone_size: -
d_call: TRBD1
j_call: TRBJ2-2
cdr3_aa: CASRPIGQGVGTGELFF
cdr3_nt: TGTGCCAGCAGACCGATCGGACAGGGGGTCGGCACCGGGGAGCTGTTTTTT

v_call: TRBV15
clone_size: once
d_call: TRBD2
j_call: TRBJ2-7
cdr3_aa: CATSRPGLAASYEQYF
cdr3_nt: TGTGCCACCAGCAGACCCGGACTAGCGGCCTCCTACGAGCAGTACTTC

v_call: TRBV12-3/TRBV12-4
clone_size: few
d_call: TRBD1
j_call: TRBJ1-1
cdr3_aa: CASSLIGQGATEAFF
cdr3_nt: TGTGCCAGCAGTTTAATCGGGCAGGGGGCCACTGAAGCTTTCTTT

v_call: TRBV9
clone_size: few
d_call: -
j_call: TRBJ2-3
cdr3_aa: CASSVERSSDTQYF
cdr3_nt: TGTGCCAGCAGCGTAGAGAGGTCGTCGGATACGCAGTATTTT

v_call: TRBV25-1
clone_size: -
d_call: TRBD1
j_call: TRBJ1-6
cdr3_aa: CASSTGQGSYNSPLHF
cdr3_nt: TGTGCCAGCAGTACGGGACAGGGTTCCTATAATTCACCCCTCCACTTT

v_call: TRBV14
clone_size: few
d_call: -
j_call: TRBJ1-1
cdr3_aa: CASSTKTGDTEAFF
cdr3_nt: TGTGCCAGCAGCACTAAGACGGGAGACACTGAAGCTTTCTTT

v_call: TRBV7-2
clone_size: -
d_call: -
j_call: TRBJ1-2
cdr3_aa: CASSNTGIGYTF
cdr3_nt: TGTGCCAGCAGCAATACAGGGATTGGCTACACCTTC

v_call: TRBV25-1
clone_size: many
d_call: -
j_call: TRBJ2-7
cdr3_aa: CASSDSSLGLITYEQYF
cdr3_nt: TGTGCCAGCAGTGACTCATCATTGGGACTGATAACCTACGAGCAGTACTTC

v_call: TRBV20-1
clone_size: few
d_call: TRBD2
j_call: TRBJ2-1
cdr3_aa: CSADSGRAGDEQFF
cdr3_nt: TGCAGTGCTGATAGCGGGAGGGCCGGGGATGAGCAGTTCTTC

v_call: TRBV6-1
clone_size: many
d_call: TRBD1
j_call: TRBJ1-6
cdr3_aa: CASSPLRQGHSPLHF
cdr3_nt: TGTGCCAGCAGTCCCCTGAGACAGGGGCATTCACCCCTCCACTTT

v_call: TRBV7-2
clone_size: -
d_call: -
j_call: TRBJ2-1
cdr3_aa: CASSPTRSYNEQFF
cdr3_nt: TGTGCCAGCAGCCCCACTAGGTCCTACAATGAGCAGTTCTTC

v_call: TRBV20-1
clone_size: -
d_call: TRBD2
j_call: TRBJ2-1
cdr3_aa: CSARGGASYNEQFF
cdr3_nt: TGCAGTGCCCGGGGGGGGGCCTCCTACAATGAGCAGTTCTTC

v_call: TRBV6-5
clone_size: -
d_call: TRBD2
j_call: TRBJ2-5
cdr3_aa: CASSYSPPGGARETQYF
cdr3_nt: TGTGCCAGCAGTTACTCTCCCCCGGGGGGGGCGAGGGAGACCCAGTACTTC

v_call: TRBV5-1
clone_size: few
d_call: TRBD1
j_call: TRBJ2-7
cdr3_aa: CASSLAKGTGGYYEQYF
cdr3_nt: TGCGCCAGCAGCTTGGCTAAAGGGACAGGGGGCTACTACGAGCAGTACTTC

v_call: TRBV29-1
clone_size: -
d_call: -
j_call: TRBJ2-7
cdr3_aa: CSVGGWQGYEQYF
cdr3_nt: TGCAGCGTTGGTGGGTGGCAGGGCTACGAGCAGTACTTC

v_call: TRBV7-2
clone_size: -
d_call: -
j_call: TRBJ2-5
cdr3_aa: CASSPWTNQETQYF
cdr3_nt: TGTGCCAGCAGCCCATGGACTAACCAAGAGACCCAGTACTTC

v_call: TRBV12-3/TRBV12-4
clone_size: -
d_call: -
j_call: TRBJ2-6
cdr3_aa: CASSHAPSSAGKGANVLTF
cdr3_nt: TGTGCCAGCAGCCACGCCCCGTCTTCAGCGGGCAAAGGGGCCAACGTCCTGACTTTC

v_call: TRBV20-1
clone_size: few
d_call: -
j_call: TRBJ2-7
cdr3_aa: CSAPRQAPYEQYF
cdr3_nt: TGCAGTGCTCCCCGACAGGCTCCCTACGAGCAGTACTTC

v_call: TRBV20-1
clone_size: few
d_call: TRBD1
j_call: TRBJ2-2
cdr3_aa: CSARSDRGTGELFF
cdr3_nt: TGCAGTGCTAGATCTGACAGGGGGACCGGGGAGCTGTTTTTT

v_call: TRBV14
clone_size: many
d_call: TRBD2
j_call: TRBJ2-3
cdr3_aa: CASSARTSVVTDTQYF
cdr3_nt: TGTGCCAGCAGCGCCCGGACTAGCGTAGTAACAGATACGCAGTATTTT

v_call: TRBV5-5
clone_size: -
d_call: -
j_call: TRBJ2-2
cdr3_aa: CASSLEGVTGELFF
cdr3_nt: TGTGCCAGCAGCTTGGAAGGGGTTACCGGGGAGCTGTTTTTT

v_call: TRBV10-3
clone_size: -
d_call: -
j_call: TRBJ1-5
cdr3_aa: CAINGGGPNQPQHF
cdr3_nt: TGTGCCATCAACGGGGGTGGACCGAATCAGCCCCAGCATTTT

v_call: TRBV21-1
clone_size: -
d_call: -
j_call: TRBJ2-7
cdr3_aa: CASSTWGRQPSYEQYF
cdr3_nt: TGTGCCAGCAGCACCTGGGGCCGCCAACCCTCCTACGAGCAGTACTTC

v_call: TRBV3-1
clone_size: -
d_call: -
j_call: TRBJ2-7
cdr3_aa: CASSQVAFPSYEQYF
cdr3_nt: TGTGCCAGCAGCCAAGTAGCCTTTCCCTCCTACGAGCAGTACTTC

v_call: TRBV20-1
clone_size: -
d_call: TRBD2
j_call: TRBJ2-5
cdr3_aa: CSAPRGGQETQYF
cdr3_nt: TGCAGTGCTCCTCGGGGGGGGCAAGAGACCCAGTACTTC

v_call: TRBV10-1
clone_size: -
d_call: TRBD2
j_call: TRBJ2-2
cdr3_aa: CASSPTPKTSGIAGELFF
cdr3_nt: TGCGCCAGCAGTCCAACTCCTAAGACTAGCGGGATTGCCGGGGAGCTGTTTTTT

v_call: TRBV28
clone_size: -
d_call: -
j_call: TRBJ2-7
cdr3_aa: CASSLWGRRDRDYEQYF
cdr3_nt: TGTGCCAGCAGTTTATGGGGGAGGCGGGACAGAGACTACGAGCAGTACTTC

v_call: TRBV28
clone_size: many
d_call: -
j_call: TRBJ1-1
cdr3_aa: CASSYRNTEAFF
cdr3_nt: TGTGCCAGCAGCTACAGGAACACTGAAGCTTTCTTT

v_call: TRBV18
clone_size: -
d_call: TRBD2
j_call: TRBJ2-5
cdr3_aa: CASSSTSGETQYF
cdr3_nt: TGTGCCAGCTCATCGACTAGCGGAGAGACCCAGTACTTC

v_call: TRBV5-1
clone_size: many
d_call: -
j_call: TRBJ2-5
cdr3_aa: CASSFQGKYLETQYF
cdr3_nt: TGCGCCAGCAGCTTTCAAGGGAAGTATCTAGAGACCCAGTACTTC

v_call: TRBV29-1
clone_size: few
d_call: -
j_call: TRBJ2-7
cdr3_aa: CSVASSVEQYF
cdr3_nt: TGCAGCGTTGCTTCTAGCGTCGAGCAGTACTTC

v_call: TRBV6-5
clone_size: -
d_call: TRBD1
j_call: TRBJ2-3
cdr3_aa: CASSYPINLDRITDTQYF
cdr3_nt: TGTGCCAGCAGTTACCCGATCAATTTGGACAGGATCACAGATACGCAGTATTTT

v_call: TRBV7-9
clone_size: -
d_call: -
j_call: TRBJ2-4
cdr3_aa: CASSPMGDGKNIQYF
cdr3_nt: TGTGCCAGCAGCCCAATGGGGGACGGCAAAAACATTCAGTACTTC

v_call: TRBV10-1
clone_size: few
d_call: -
j_call: TRBJ2-3
cdr3_aa: CASSERGKTFTDTQYF
cdr3_nt: TGCGCCAGCAGTGAGCGGGGTAAAACATTCACAGATACGCAGTATTTT

v_call: TRBV5-1
clone_size: -
d_call: -
j_call: TRBJ2-4
cdr3_aa: CASSTALGWAKNIQYF
cdr3_nt: TGCGCCAGCAGCACAGCTCTCGGATGGGCCAAAAACATTCAGTACTTC

v_call: TRBV21-1
clone_size: few
d_call: -
j_call: TRBJ1-2
cdr3_aa: CASSSREGNGYTF
cdr3_nt: TGTGCTAGCAGCTCAAGGGAGGGTAATGGCTACACCTTC

v_call: TRBV12-3/TRBV12-4
clone_size: many
d_call: TRBD1
j_call: TRBJ1-1
cdr3_aa: CASSWGQGLGNTEAFF
cdr3_nt: TGTGCCAGCAGTTGGGGACAGGGGCTGGGGAACACTGAAGCTTTCTTT

v_call: TRBV5-1
clone_size: many
d_call: -
j_call: TRBJ2-1
cdr3_aa: CASSFTGYNEQFF
cdr3_nt: TGCGCCAGCAGCTTTACGGGCTACAATGAGCAGTTCTTC

v_call: TRBV14
clone_size: -
d_call: -
j_call: TRBJ2-1
cdr3_aa: CASSQVGASAWEQFF
cdr3_nt: TGTGCCAGCAGCCAAGTTGGGGCTAGCGCTTGGGAGCAGTTCTTC

v_call: TRBV18
clone_size: few
d_call: TRBD2
j_call: TRBJ2-1
cdr3_aa: CATQGTSGDNEQFF
cdr3_nt: TGTGCCACCCAAGGGACTAGCGGGGACAATGAGCAGTTCTTC

v_call: TRBV7-6
clone_size: once
d_call: -
j_call: TRBJ2-7
cdr3_aa: CASTASPGGTYEQYF
cdr3_nt: TGTGCCAGCACCGCAAGCCCGGGCGGTACCTACGAGCAGTACTTC

v_call: TRBV5-1
clone_size: many
d_call: -
j_call: TRBJ1-1
cdr3_aa: CASSARGVAEAFF
cdr3_nt: TGCGCCAGCAGCGCCCGGGGGGTCGCTGAAGCTTTCTTT

v_call: TRBV5-6
clone_size: -
d_call: -
j_call: TRBJ2-3
cdr3_aa: CAGQGVRASEYTDTQYF
cdr3_nt: TGTGCCGGACAAGGGGTTAGGGCCTCGGAGTACACAGATACGCAGTATTTT

v_call: TRBV19
clone_size: -
d_call: -
j_call: TRBJ2-3
cdr3_aa: CASMGPNTDTQYF
cdr3_nt: TGTGCCAGTATGGGCCCAAACACAGATACGCAGTATTTT

v_call: TRBV7-2
clone_size: -
d_call: -
j_call: TRBJ2-4
cdr3_aa: CASSLSRAGFSKNIQYF
cdr3_nt: TGTGCCAGCAGCTTAAGTCGTGCAGGGTTTTCCAAAAACATTCAGTACTTC

v_call: TRBV11-3
clone_size: -
d_call: TRBD2
j_call: TRBJ2-2
cdr3_aa: CASRGTSGRYTGELFF
cdr3_nt: TGTGCCAGCCGAGGGACTAGCGGGAGGTACACCGGGGAGCTGTTTTTT

v_call: TRBV6-5
clone_size: few
d_call: -
j_call: TRBJ2-2
cdr3_aa: CASSYSGIDTGELFF
cdr3_nt: TGTGCCAGCAGTTACTCGGGTATTGACACCGGGGAGCTGTTTTTT